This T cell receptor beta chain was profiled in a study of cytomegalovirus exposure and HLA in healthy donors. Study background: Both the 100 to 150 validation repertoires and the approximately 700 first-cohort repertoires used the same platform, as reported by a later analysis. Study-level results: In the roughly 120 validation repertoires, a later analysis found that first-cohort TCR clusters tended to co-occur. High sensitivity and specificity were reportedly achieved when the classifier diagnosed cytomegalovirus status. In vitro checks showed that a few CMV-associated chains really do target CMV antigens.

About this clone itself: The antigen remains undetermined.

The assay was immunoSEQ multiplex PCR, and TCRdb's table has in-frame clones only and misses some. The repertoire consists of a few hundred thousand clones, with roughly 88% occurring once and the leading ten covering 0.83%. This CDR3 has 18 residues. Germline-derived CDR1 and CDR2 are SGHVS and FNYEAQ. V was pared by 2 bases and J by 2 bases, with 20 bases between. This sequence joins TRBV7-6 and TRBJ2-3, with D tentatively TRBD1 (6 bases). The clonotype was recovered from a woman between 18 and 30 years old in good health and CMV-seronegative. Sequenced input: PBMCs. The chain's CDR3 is CASSLRSSGTRSTDTQYF. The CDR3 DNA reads TGTGCCAGCAGCTTAAGGTCATCCGGGACACGATCCACAGATACGCAGTATTTT.